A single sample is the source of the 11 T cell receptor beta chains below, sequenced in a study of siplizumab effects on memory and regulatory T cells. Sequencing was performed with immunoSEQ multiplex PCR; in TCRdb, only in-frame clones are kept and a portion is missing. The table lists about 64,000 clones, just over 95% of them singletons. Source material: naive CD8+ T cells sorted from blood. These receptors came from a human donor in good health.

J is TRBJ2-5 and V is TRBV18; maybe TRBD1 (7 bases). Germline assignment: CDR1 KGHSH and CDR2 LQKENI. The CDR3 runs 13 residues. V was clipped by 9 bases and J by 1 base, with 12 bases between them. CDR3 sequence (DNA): TGTGCCAGTCGCGGGACAGCCCAAGAGACCCAGTACTTC. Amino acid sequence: CASRGTAQETQYF.

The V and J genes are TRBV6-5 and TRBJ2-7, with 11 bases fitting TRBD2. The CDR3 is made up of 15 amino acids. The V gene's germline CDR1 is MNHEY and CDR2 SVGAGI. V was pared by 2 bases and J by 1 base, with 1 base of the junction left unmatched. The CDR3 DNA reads TGTGCCAGCAGTTACGCTAGCGGGGGGTCCTACGAGCAGTACTTC. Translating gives CASSYASGGSYEQYF.

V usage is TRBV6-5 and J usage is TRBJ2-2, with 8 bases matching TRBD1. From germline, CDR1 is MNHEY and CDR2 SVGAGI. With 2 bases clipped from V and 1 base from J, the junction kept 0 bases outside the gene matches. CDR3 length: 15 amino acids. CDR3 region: CASSYGTGNTGELFF. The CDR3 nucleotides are TGTGCCAGCAGTTACGGGACAGGGAACACCGGGGAGCTGTTTTTT.

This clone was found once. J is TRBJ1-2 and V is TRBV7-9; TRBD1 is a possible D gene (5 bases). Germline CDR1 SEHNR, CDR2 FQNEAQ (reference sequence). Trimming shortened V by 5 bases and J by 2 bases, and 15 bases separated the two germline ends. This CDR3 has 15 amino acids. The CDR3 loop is CASSPIAGANYGYTF. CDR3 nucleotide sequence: TGTGCCAGCAGCCCCATTGCCGGGGCGAACTATGGCTACACCTTC.

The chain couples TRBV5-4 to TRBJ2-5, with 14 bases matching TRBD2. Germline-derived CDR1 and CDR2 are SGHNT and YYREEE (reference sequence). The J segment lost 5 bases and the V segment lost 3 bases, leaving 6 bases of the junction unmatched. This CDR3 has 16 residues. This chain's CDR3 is CASSSGLAGEGETQYF. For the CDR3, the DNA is TGTGCCAGCAGCTCGGGACTAGCGGGGGAAGGGGAGACCCAGTACTTC.

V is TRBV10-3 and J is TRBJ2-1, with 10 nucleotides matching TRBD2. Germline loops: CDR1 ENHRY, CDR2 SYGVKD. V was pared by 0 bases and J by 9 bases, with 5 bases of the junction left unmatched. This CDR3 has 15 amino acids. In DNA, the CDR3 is TGTGCCATCAGTGAGTCTAGCGGGGGGTTTTTTGAGCAGTTCTTC. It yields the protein CAISESSGGFFEQFF.

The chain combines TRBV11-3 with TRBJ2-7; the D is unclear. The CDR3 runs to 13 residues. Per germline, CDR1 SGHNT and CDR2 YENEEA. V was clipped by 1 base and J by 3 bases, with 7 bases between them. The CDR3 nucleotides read TGTGCCAGCAGCTTAGTAGCCAGCTACGAGCAGTACTTC. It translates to CASSLVASYEQYF.

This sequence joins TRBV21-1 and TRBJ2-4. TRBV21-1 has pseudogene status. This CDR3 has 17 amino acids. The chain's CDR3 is CASSESIPGAAKNIQYF. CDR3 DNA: TGTGCCAGCAGCGAATCGATTCCGGGGGCGGCCAAAAACATTCAGTACTTC.

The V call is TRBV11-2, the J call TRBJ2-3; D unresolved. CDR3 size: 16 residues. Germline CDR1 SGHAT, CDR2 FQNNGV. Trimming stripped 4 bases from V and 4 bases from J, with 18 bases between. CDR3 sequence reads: CASSWGRVSFPDTQYF. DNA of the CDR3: TGTGCCAGCAGCTGGGGTAGGGTTTCTTTCCCAGATACGCAGTATTTT. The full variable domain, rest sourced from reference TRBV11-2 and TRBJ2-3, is EAGVAQSPRYKIIEKRQSVAFWCNPISGHATLYWYQQILGQGPKLLIQFQNNGVVDDSQLPKDRFSAERLKGVDSTLKIQPAKLEDSAVYLCASSWGRVSFPDTQYFGPGTRLTVL.

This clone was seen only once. CDR3 residues: CASSLGGPLHF. The CDR3 DNA sequence: TGTGCCAGCAGCTTAGGGGGTCCCCTCCACTTT. The chain couples TRBV7-9 to TRBJ1-6; D is uncertain. The germline V and J ends were trimmed by 1 base and 13 bases, with 5 bases remaining between them. Germline CDR1 and CDR2: SEHNR and FQNEAQ (reference sequence). This CDR3 contains 11 residues.

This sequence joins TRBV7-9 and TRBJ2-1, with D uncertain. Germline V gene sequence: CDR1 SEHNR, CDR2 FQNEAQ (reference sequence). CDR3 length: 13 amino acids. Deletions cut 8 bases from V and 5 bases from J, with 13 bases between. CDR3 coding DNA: TGTGCCAGCGTCGAGGCCCTTAACAATGAGCAGTTCTTC. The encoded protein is CASVEALNNEQFF.